This T cell receptor (beta chain) was recorded in a study of T cell changes during pregnancy in multiple sclerosis. Produced via immunoSEQ multiplex PCR; TCRdb's table is partial and in-frame only. The sample consists of approximately 30,000 clones, about nine tenths of them appearing once. The sample here was CD8+ T cells from peripheral blood mononuclear cells, taken in the first trimester of pregnancy. The source of this sequence is a female donor with multiple sclerosis, enrolled in a pregnancy study.

This CDR3 reads CASSVDGESSYNSPLHF. The CDR3 DNA reads TGTGCCAGCAGCGTAGACGGGGAAAGCTCCTATAATTCACCCCTCCACTTT. This chain connects TRBV9 to TRBJ1-6; D gene uncertain. The CDR3 loop spans 17 amino acids. CDR1 is SGDLS, CDR2 YYNGEE, per germline. Trimming stripped 0 bases from V and 0 bases from J, with 10 bases between.